This T cell receptor (beta chain) was sequenced in a study of Graves' ophthalmopathy and Graves' hyperthyroidism. The wider study: There was a collection of peripheral blood at initial diagnosis, before any treatment. Broader study findings: Most clonotypes expanded in thyroid above 0.001 frequency were present in blood too.

This clonotype was seen repeatedly, ten times or more. Antigen unknown. Transcripts of RNA were the source for amplifying TCR beta CDR3 regions. HTBI-primed RT-PCR formed the first round, and a multiplex PCR formed the second. In TCRdb, the multiplex PCR reads were re-called with MiXCR into one record per CDR3 protein. The sample holds hundreds of thousands of distinct CDR3 sequences; 22% are singletons and the top ten take about 6.6%. In this cohort's terms, stable hyperthyroidism meant no ophthalmopathy by 18 months of follow-up. The clonotype was recovered from a woman in her late teens or twenties with stable Graves' hyperthyroidism. Some clones in this sample may be carry-over from other donors' samples. Input material: peripheral blood.

In nucleotides, the CDR3 is TGTGCCAGCAGTTTAAGGGGGCCGGGCAATCAGCCCCAGCATTTT. It specifies CASSLRGPGNQPQHF. This chain links TRBV12-3 or TRBV12-4 with TRBJ1-5, with TRBD1 identical over 7 bases. V was pared by 2 bases and J by 2 bases, with 3 bases of the junction left unmatched. This CDR3 has 15 amino acids.